Listed here are 23 T cell receptor beta chains from one sample, sequenced in a study of T-cell memory formation after mild COVID-19. TCRdb processed the 5' RACE reads anew with MiXCR; each CDR3 protein has one entry. The sample carries fewer than 450,000 distinct CDR3 sequences, roughly a quarter recorded once. Sequencing was performed on PBMCs or a T cell subset sorted from them (not recorded which). These receptors came from an adult woman who had mild COVID-19 (a few samples of this study predate the infection). Cell type and time point are not known.

The chain recombines TRBV24-1 with TRBJ2-7; D is perhaps TRBD1 (6 bases). Germline V CDR1 and CDR2: KGHDR, SFDVKD. V lost 3 bases to trimming and J lost 2 bases, with 13 bases between them. The CDR3 consists of 15 residues. CDR3 sequence reads: CATSDAGDLAYEQYF. CDR3 nucleotides: TGTGCCACCAGTGATGCAGGGGACCTCGCCTACGAGCAGTACTTC.

This clonotype was counted between two and nine times. The V call is TRBV19, the J call TRBJ2-1, with TRBD2 matching 7 bases. Germline V gives CDR1 LNHDA, CDR2 SQIVND (reference sequence). V lost 10 bases to trimming and J lost 7 bases; unmatched junction nucleotides: 10. The CDR3 loop spans 13 amino acids. The CDR3 is CATRLAPANEQFF. The CDR3 nucleotides are TGTGCCACCAGACTAGCCCCAGCAAATGAGCAGTTCTTC.

This clonotype was seen only a few times. The V call is TRBV12-3 or TRBV12-4, the J call TRBJ1-2; a weak D match, TRBD1 (6 bases). The CDR3 has 14 residues. Trimming shortened V by 5 bases and J by 6 bases, and 16 bases separated the two germline ends. CDR3 protein: CASSRMWGADGYTF. The CDR3 DNA reads TGTGCCAGCAGTCGTATGTGGGGGGCGGATGGCTACACCTTC.

This clonotype was detected ten times or more. J is TRBJ1-2 and V is TRBV15; the D gene is possibly TRBD1 (6 bases). The CDR3 loop spans 15 amino acids. The germline V and J ends were trimmed by 0 bases and 4 bases, with 12 bases remaining between them. CDR1 is LNHNV, CDR2 YYDKDF, per germline (reference sequence). The CDR3 loop reads CATSRDFGGFYGYTF. For the CDR3, the DNA is TGTGCCACCAGCAGAGATTTTGGGGGCTTCTATGGCTACACCTTC.

The gene calls are TRBV11-1 and TRBJ1-2; 8 bases map to TRBD1. Germline V gives CDR1 SGHAT, CDR2 FQDESV (reference sequence). Unmatched junction bases numbered 7, after V lost 2 bases and J lost 2 bases. The CDR3 loop spans 16 amino acids. The CDR3 DNA is TGTGCCAGCAGCTTACCATCCGGGACAGGAAACTATGGCTACACCTTC. The encoded protein is CASSLPSGTGNYGYTF.

This clonotype appeared a few times. CDR3 DNA sequence: TGTGCCAGCAGTTACTCGGGGGCGCGGTCCTACGAGCAGTACTTC. Encoded protein: CASSYSGARSYEQYF. V is TRBV6-5 and J is TRBJ2-7, with D maybe TRBD1 (6 bases). CDR1 is MNHEY, CDR2 SVGAGI, per germline. The V and J ends lost 0 bases and 1 base respectively, with 10 bases between them. There are 15 residues in the CDR3.

V usage is TRBV19 and J usage is TRBJ1-6; 7 bases are a match to TRBD1. This CDR3 has 14 amino acids. With 5 bases clipped from V and 4 bases from J, the junction kept 2 bases outside the gene matches. CDR1 and CDR2 (germline): LNHDA, SQIVND (reference sequence). DNA of the CDR3: TGTGCCAGTAGTTCGACAGGGTATAATTCACCCCTCCACTTT. Amino acids: CASSSTGYNSPLHF.

The chain couples TRBV15 to TRBJ1-1, with D maybe TRBD1 (5 bases). V was trimmed by 0 bases and J by 4 bases, leaving 12 bases between them. The germline gives CDR1 LNHNV, CDR2 YYDKDF (reference sequence). The CDR3 consists of 15 residues. In DNA, the CDR3 is TGTGCCACCAGCAGAGATCCGGGGGAAGGCACTGAAGCTTTCTTT. This codes for CATSRDPGEGTEAFF.

This clonotype was seen a handful of times. The rearrangement links TRBV6-5 to TRBJ2-1; D gene uncertain. The CDR3 has 15 amino acids. V lost 0 bases, J lost 2 bases, and 8 bases lay in between. Germline CDR1 is MNHEY and CDR2 is SVGAGI. The CDR3 nucleotides read TGTGCCAGCAGTTACTCGGAGCTCGCCTACAATGAGCAGTTCTTC. Amino acid sequence: CASSYSELAYNEQFF.

This clonotype was seen a few times. The chain recombines TRBV25-1 with TRBJ2-5; 8 positions match TRBD2. Germline V lookup: CDR1 MGHDK, CDR2 SYGVNS. After removal of 4 bases from V and 3 bases from J, the junction contained 10 bases not matched to a gene. The CDR3 sequence is 16 residues long. Here the CDR3 DNA reads TGTGCCAGCAGTGGGGAGGGGACTAGACCAAAAGAGACCCAGTACTTC. Protein: CASSGEGTRPKETQYF.

The chain joins TRBV7-3 to TRBJ2-2, with a weak D call TRBD2 (5 bases). CDR1 is SGHTA, CDR2 FQGTGA, per germline. Trimming removed 4 bases from V and 1 base from J, with 13 bases in between. The CDR3 contains 16 residues. The CDR3 DNA follows: TGTGCCAGCAGCTCCCTCGCGGGCCAGAACACCGGGGAGCTGTTTTTT. Translation: CASSSLAGQNTGELFF.

The gene calls are TRBV7-3 and TRBJ2-2; 9 bases match TRBD1. The germline V gene encodes CDR1 SGHTA and CDR2 FQGTGA. V lost 5 bases and J lost 7; bases outside the gene matches: 14. This CDR3 contains 17 residues. The CDR3 DNA sequence: TGTGCCAGCAGCCCCTCCGGCGGGACAGGGATGGTCGGGGAGCTGTTTTTT. Protein product: CASSPSGGTGMVGELFF.

The chain couples TRBV29-1 to TRBJ2-7; D possibly corresponds to TRBD1 (6 bases). Germline CDR1 SQVTM, CDR2 ANQGSEA. The germline V and J ends were trimmed by 6 bases and 4 bases, with 16 bases remaining between them. The CDR3 length is 13 residues. This CDR3 is CSVSGTPGYEQYF. Here the CDR3 DNA reads TGCAGCGTCTCCGGGACACCCGGGTACGAGCAGTACTTC.

The chain has TRBV2 and TRBJ1-1, with a tentative D call TRBD1 (5 bases). Germline V gene lookup returns CDR1 SNHLY and CDR2 FYNNEI. Trimming took 0 bases from V and 2 from J, leaving 13 bases between them. The CDR3 has 16 residues. CDR3 in DNA: TGTGCCAGCAGTGAAGCGCTAGGGGAGATAAACACTGAAGCTTTCTTT. It encodes CASSEALGEINTEAFF.

The chain combines TRBV9 with TRBJ1-4, with D uncertain. Trimming stripped 4 bases from V and 4 bases from J, with 14 bases between. Germline-derived CDR1 and CDR2 are SGDLS and YYNGEE. The CDR3 totals 15 residues. CDR3 sequence: CASSPTLAGNEKLFF. In DNA, the CDR3 is TGTGCCAGCAGCCCCACACTGGCGGGTAATGAAAAACTGTTTTTT.

The chain uses TRBV7-9 and TRBJ1-5, with TRBD1 matching 8 bases. This CDR3 contains 13 residues. The trim removed 6 bases at V and 7 bases at J, leaving 5 bases unmatched. CDR1 is SEHNR, CDR2 FQNEAQ, per germline (reference sequence). The CDR3 coding sequence is TGTGCCAGCAGTTTGGACAGGGAACAGCCCCAGCATTTT. The encoded protein is CASSLDREQPQHF.

This sequence joins TRBV7-8 and TRBJ2-1; no definite D call. This CDR3 has 13 residues. CDR1 and CDR2 from the germline V gene are SGHVS and FQNEAQ. The V end was cut by 4 bases, the J end by 12 bases, with 16 bases between. The DNA for the CDR3 is TGTGCCAGCAGCTCAGAAGTCCCAAGCCGGCAGTTCTTC. Translating it yields CASSSEVPSRQFF.

The chain has TRBV24-1 and TRBJ2-7; 7 bases agree with TRBD2. V shed 2 bases and J 5 bases; nucleotides not matched to a gene: 8. The CDR3 covers 15 residues. Germline loops: CDR1 KGHDR, CDR2 SFDVKD. The CDR3 loop is CATSDSLTSRNEQYF. The CDR3 DNA follows: TGTGCCACCAGTGATTCCCTGACTAGCAGAAACGAGCAGTACTTC.

Many counts were recorded for this clonotype. The rearrangement uses TRBV5-1 and TRBJ2-1; perhaps TRBD1 as D (6 bases). The CDR3 loop spans 15 amino acids. Germline lookup yields CDR1 SGHRS and CDR2 YFSETQ. V lost 5 bases and J lost 0, with 12 bases in between. The CDR3 region is CASRGTLSSYNEQFF. CDR3 sequence (DNA): TGCGCCAGCAGAGGGACACTTAGCTCCTACAATGAGCAGTTCTTC.

A few counts support this clonotype. This chain uses TRBV12-5 with TRBJ2-2; D could derive from TRBD1 or TRBD2 (6 bases each). V was cut by 6 bases and J by 1 base, with 15 bases left in between. The length of the CDR3 is 16 residues. Per germline, CDR1 LGHNT and CDR2 FRNRAP. CDR3 coding DNA: TGTGCTAGTGGAGCGGGTGGGGGCCTGAACACCGGGGAGCTGTTTTTT. Amino acid sequence: CASGAGGGLNTGELFF.

The chain recombines TRBV6-5 with TRBJ2-7; 10 bases are shared with TRBD1. Looked up from germline, CDR1 is MNHEY and CDR2 is SVGAGI. Trimming at V came to 0 bases and at J to 4 bases, leaving 6 bases not matched to a gene. The CDR3 loop spans 16 amino acids. CDR3 sequence: CASSYSSGTGVYEQYF. The CDR3 nucleotides are TGTGCCAGCAGTTACTCGTCAGGGACAGGGGTATACGAGCAGTACTTC.

The V gene is TRBV9, the J gene TRBJ1-2; 7 bases are shared with TRBD1. V gave up 5 bases and J gave up 6 bases; unmatched junction bases: 7. From germline, CDR1 is SGDLS and CDR2 YYNGEE. This CDR3 has 13 residues. The CDR3 region is CASRPATGNGYTF. The DNA for the CDR3 is TGTGCCAGCAGACCGGCGACAGGGAATGGCTACACCTTC.

This clonotype was recorded a few times. This rearrangement joins TRBV7-3 to TRBJ2-1; D might be TRBD1 or TRBD2, each matching 5 bases. The V gene lost 4 bases and the J gene lost 0 bases, with 13 bases spanning the gap. The CDR3 is made up of 16 amino acids. Per the germline V gene, CDR1 is SGHTA and CDR2 is FQGTGA. CDR3 nucleotides: TGTGCCAGCAGCTCTCACGGGACGAGCTCCTACAATGAGCAGTTCTTC. Translated, it gives CASSSHGTSSYNEQFF.